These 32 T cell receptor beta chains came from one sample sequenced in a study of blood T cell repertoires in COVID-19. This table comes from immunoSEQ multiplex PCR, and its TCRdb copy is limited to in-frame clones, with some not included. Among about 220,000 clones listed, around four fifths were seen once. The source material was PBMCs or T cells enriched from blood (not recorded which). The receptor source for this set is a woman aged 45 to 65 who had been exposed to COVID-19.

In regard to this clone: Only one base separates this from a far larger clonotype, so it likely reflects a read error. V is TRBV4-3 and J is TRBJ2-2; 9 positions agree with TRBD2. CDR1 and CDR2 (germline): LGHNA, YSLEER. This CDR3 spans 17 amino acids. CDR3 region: CARSQDLGGGASGELFF. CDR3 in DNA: TGCGCCCGCAGCCAAGATCTGGGCGGGGGGGCAAGCGGGGAGCTGTTTTTT.

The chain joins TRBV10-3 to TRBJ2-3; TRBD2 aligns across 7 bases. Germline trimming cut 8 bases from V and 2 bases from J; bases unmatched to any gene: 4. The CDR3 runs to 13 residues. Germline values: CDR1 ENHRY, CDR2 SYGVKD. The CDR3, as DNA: TGTGCCATCCGGGGGGAAATCACAGATACGCAGTATTTT. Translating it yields CAIRGEITDTQYF.

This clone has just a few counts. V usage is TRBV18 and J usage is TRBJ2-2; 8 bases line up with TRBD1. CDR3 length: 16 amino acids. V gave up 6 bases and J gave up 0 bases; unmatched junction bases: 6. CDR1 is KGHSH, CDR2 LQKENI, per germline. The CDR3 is CASSHPGQANTGELFF. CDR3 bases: TGTGCCAGCTCTCACCCGGGACAGGCGAACACCGGGGAGCTGTTTTTT.

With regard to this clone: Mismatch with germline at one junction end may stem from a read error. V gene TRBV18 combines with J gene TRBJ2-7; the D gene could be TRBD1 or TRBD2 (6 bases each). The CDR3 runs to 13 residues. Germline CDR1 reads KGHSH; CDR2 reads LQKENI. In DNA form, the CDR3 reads TGTGCCAGCTCTCCACAGGGACTCTACGAGCAGTACTTC. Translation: CASSPQGLYEQYF.

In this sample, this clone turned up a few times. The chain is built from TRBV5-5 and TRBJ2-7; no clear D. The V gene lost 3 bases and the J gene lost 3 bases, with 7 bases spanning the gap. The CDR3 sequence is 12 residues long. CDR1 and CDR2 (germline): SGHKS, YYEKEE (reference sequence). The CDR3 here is CASSYDFYEQYF. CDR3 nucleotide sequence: TGTGCCAGCAGCTATGACTTCTACGAGCAGTACTTC.

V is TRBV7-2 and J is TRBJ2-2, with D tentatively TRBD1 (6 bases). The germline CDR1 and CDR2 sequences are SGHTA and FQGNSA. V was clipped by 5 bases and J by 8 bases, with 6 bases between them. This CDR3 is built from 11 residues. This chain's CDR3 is CASSQGGELFF. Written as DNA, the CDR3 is TGTGCCAGCAGCCAGGGGGGGGAGCTGTTTTTT.

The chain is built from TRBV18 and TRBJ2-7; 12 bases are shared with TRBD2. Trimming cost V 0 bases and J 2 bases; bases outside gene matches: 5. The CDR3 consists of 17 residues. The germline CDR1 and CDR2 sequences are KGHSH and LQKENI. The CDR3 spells CASSPPTSGGPPYEQYF. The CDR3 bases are TGTGCCAGCTCACCACCGACTAGCGGGGGCCCGCCCTACGAGCAGTACTTC.

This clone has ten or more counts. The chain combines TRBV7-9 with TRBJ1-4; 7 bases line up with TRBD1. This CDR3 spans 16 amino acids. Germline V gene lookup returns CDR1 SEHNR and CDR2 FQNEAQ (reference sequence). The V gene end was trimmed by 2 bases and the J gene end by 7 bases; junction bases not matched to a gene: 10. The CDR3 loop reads CASSLNARGHGEKLFF. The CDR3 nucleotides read TGTGCCAGCAGCTTAAACGCGAGGGGGCACGGTGAAAAACTGTTTTTT.

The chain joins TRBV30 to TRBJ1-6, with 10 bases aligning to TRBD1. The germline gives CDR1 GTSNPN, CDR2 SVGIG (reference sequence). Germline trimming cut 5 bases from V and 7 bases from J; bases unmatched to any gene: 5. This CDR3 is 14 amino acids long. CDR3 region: CAWAGTGENSPLHF. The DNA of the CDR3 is TGTGCCTGGGCCGGGACAGGGGAAAATTCACCCCTCCACTTT.

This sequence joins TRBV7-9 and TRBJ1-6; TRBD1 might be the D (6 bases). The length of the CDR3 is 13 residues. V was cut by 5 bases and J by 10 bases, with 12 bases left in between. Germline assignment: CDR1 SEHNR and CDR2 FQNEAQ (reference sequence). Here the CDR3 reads CASSVRDKSPLHF. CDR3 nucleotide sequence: TGTGCCAGCAGCGTTCGGGACAAATCACCCCTCCACTTT.

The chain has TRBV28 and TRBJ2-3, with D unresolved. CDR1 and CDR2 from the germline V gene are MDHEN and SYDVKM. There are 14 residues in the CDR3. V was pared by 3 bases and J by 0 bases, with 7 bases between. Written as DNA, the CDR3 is TGTGCCAGCAGTTTGCCCAGTAGCACAGATACGCAGTATTTT. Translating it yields CASSLPSSTDTQYF.

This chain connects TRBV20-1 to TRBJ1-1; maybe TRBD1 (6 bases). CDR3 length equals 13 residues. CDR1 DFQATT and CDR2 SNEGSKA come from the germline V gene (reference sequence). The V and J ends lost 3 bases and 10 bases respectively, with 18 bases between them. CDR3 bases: TGCAGTGCTAGTGGTACAGGGTATAAAGGAGCTTTCTTT. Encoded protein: CSASGTGYKGAFF.

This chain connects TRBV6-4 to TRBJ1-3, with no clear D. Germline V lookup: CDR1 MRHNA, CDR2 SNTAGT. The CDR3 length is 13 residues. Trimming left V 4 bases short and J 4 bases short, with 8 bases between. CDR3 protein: CASSVQLGNTIYF. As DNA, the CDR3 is TGTGCCAGCAGTGTCCAGTTAGGAAACACCATATATTTT.

The CDR3, as DNA: TGTGCCAGTACCGGGTGGGAGGGGAACACTGAAGCTTTCTTT. Its translation: CASTGWEGNTEAFF. The gene calls are TRBV19 and TRBJ1-1; D gene ambiguous. The V gene's germline CDR1 is LNHDA and CDR2 SQIVND (reference sequence). V lost 7 bases and J 1 base, leaving 13 bases between the germline ends. This CDR3 spans 14 amino acids. The variable domain in full, completed from reference TRBV19 and TRBJ1-1, reads DGGITQSPKYLFRKEGQNVTLSCEQNLNHDAMYWYRQDPGQGLRLIYYSQIVNDFQKGDIAEGYSVSREKKESFPLTVTSAQKNPTAFYLCASTGWEGNTEAFFGQGTRLTVV.

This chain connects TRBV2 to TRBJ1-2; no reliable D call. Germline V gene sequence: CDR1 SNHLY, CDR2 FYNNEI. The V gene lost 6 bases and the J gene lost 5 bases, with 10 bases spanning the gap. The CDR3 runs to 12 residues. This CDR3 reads CASRQLEYGYTF. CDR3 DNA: TGTGCCAGCAGACAGCTTGAGTATGGCTACACCTTC.

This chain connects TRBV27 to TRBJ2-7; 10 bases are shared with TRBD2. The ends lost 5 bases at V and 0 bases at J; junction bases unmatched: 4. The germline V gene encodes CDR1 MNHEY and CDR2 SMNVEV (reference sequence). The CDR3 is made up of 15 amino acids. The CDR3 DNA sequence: TGTGCCAGCAGTGTAGCGGGGGGCCCCTCCTACGAGCAGTACTTC. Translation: CASSVAGGPSYEQYF.

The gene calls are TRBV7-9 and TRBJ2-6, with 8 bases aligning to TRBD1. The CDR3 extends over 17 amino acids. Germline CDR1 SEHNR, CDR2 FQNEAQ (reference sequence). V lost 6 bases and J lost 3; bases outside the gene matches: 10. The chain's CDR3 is CASSHGSGGGGANVLTF. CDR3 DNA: TGTGCCAGCAGTCATGGTTCAGGGGGCGGTGGGGCCAACGTCCTGACTTTC.

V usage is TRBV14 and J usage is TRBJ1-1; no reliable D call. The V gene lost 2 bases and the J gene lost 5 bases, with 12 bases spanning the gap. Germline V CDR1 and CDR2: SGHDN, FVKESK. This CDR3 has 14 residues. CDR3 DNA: TGTGCCAGCAGCCAAAATGGAGGAAGGACTGAAGCTTTCTTT. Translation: CASSQNGGRTEAFF.

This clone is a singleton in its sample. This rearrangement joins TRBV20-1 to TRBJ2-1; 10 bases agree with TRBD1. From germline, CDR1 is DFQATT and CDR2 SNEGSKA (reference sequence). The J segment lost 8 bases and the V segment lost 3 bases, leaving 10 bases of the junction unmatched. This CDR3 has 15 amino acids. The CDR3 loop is CSASPADRGFHEQFF. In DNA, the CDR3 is TGCAGTGCTAGTCCAGCGGACAGGGGGTTTCATGAGCAGTTCTTC.

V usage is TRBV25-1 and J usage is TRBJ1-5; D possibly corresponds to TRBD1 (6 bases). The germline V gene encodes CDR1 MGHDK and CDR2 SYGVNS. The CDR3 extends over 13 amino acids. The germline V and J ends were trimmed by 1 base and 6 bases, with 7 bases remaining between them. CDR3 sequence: CASSESRGQPQHF. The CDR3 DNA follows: TGTGCCAGCAGTGAATCCAGGGGTCAGCCCCAGCATTTT. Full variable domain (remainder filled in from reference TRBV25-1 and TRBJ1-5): EADIYQTPRYLVIGTGKKITLECSQTMGHDKMYWYQQDPGMELHLIHYSYGVNSTEKGDLSSESTVSRIRTEHFPLTLESARPSHTSQYLCASSESRGQPQHFGDGTRLSIL.

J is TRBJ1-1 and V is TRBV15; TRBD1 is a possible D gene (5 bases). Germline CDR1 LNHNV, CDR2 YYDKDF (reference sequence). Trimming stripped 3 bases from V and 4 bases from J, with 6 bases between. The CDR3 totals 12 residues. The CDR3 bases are TGTGCCACCAGCAGCAGGGTCACTGAAGCTTTCTTT. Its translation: CATSSRVTEAFF.

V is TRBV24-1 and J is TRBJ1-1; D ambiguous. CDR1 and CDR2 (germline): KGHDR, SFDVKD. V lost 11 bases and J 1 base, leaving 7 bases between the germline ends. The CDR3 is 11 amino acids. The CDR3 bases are TGTGCCATCATAGAGAACACTGAAGCTTTCTTT. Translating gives CAIIENTEAFF.

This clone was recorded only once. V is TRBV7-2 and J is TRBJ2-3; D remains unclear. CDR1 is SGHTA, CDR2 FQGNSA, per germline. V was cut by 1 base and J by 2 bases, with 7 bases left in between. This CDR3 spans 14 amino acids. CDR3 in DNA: TGTGCCAGCAGCTTAGAATCCTTCACAGATACGCAGTATTTT. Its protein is CASSLESFTDTQYF.

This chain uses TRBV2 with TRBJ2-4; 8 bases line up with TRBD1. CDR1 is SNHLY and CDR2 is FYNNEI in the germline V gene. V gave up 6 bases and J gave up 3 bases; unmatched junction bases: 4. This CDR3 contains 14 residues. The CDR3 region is CASSPGGGKNIQYF. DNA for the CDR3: TGTGCCAGCAGCCCAGGGGGCGGCAAAAACATTCAGTACTTC. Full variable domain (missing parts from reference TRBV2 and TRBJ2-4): EPEVTQTPSHQVTQMGQEVILRCVPISNHLYFYWYRQILGQKVEFLVSFYNNEISEKSEIFDDQFSVERPDGSNFTLKIRSTKLEDSAMYFCASSPGGGKNIQYFGAGTRLSVL.

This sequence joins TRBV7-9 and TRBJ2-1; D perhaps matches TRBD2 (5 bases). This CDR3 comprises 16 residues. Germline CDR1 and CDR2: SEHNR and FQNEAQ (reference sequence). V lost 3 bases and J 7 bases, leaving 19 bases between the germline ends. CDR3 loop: CASSFDLASPGNEQFF. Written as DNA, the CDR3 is TGTGCCAGCAGCTTTGACCTAGCCTCCCCGGGGAATGAGCAGTTCTTC.

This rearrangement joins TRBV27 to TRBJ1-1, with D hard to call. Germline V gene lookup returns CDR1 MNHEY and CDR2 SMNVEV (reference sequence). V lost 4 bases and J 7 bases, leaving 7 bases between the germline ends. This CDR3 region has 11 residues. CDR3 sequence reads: CASSSWHEAFF. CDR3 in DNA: TGTGCCAGCAGTTCCTGGCATGAAGCTTTCTTT.

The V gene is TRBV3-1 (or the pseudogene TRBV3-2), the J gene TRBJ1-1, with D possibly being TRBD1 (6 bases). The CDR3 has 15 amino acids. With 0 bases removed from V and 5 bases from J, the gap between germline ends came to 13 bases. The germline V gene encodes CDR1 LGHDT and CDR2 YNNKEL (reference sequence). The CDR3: CASSQDPSGATEAFF. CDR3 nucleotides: TGTGCCAGCAGCCAAGATCCTTCAGGGGCGACTGAAGCTTTCTTT.

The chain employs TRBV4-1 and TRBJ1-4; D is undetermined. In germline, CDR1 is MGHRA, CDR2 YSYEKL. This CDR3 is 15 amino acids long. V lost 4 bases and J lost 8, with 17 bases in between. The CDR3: CASSRYTGGGEKLFF. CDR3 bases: TGCGCCAGCAGCCGATACACCGGCGGTGGAGAAAAACTGTTTTTT.

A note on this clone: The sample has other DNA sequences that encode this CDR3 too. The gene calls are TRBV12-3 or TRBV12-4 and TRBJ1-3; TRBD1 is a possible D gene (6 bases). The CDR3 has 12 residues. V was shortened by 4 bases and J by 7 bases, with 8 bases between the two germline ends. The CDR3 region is CASSSRGNTIYF. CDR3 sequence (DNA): TGTGCCAGCAGTTCTAGGGGGAACACCATATATTTT.

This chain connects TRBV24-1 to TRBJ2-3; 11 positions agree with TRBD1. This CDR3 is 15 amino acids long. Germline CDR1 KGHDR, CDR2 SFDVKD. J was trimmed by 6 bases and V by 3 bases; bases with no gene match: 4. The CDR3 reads CATSDRGTGGDTQYF. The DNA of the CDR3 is TGTGCCACCAGTGATCGGGGGACAGGGGGGGATACGCAGTATTTT.

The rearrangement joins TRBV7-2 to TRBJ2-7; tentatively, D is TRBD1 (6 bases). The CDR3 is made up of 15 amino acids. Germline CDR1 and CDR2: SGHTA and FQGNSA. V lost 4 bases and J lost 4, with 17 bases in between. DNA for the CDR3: TGTGCCAGCAGCTCCCGGGCGTCGAGGGGGTACGAGCAGTACTTC. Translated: CASSSRASRGYEQYF.

CDR3 DNA sequence: TGTGCCAGCAGCCAAGGCCAGGGGGCTAATTCACCCCTCCACTTT. Translated: CASSQGQGANSPLHF. This chain joins TRBV14 and TRBJ1-6; 8 bases are a match to TRBD1. J gave up 6 bases and V 1 base, and 2 bases lay outside the gene matches. CDR3 length: 15 amino acids. CDR1 is SGHDN, CDR2 FVKESK, per germline.